The source of this TCR beta chain is a study of blood T cell repertoires in COVID-19. In the study overall: In each case, the material was cDNA or gDNA derived from T cells, B-cell-depleted T cells, or PBMCs.

Original analysis: For nucleated cells, counts were estimated from reference gene primer amplification. Repertoires were generated with immunoSEQ multiplex PCR, while TCRdb's copy carries only in-frame clones and drops some. For V, J and clone size, that table is used; D and trimming come from the DNA. This repertoire shows over 50,000 clones, 80% to 90% found once; its top ten account for around 3.7%. Participants were aged 18 to 89 years, lived in under 25 US areas, and enrolled virtually. Grouping used clinical history reported by participants in a survey and questionnaire. Germline V gene data show CDR1 as ENHRY and CDR2 as SYGVKD. The CDR3 sequence is 15 residues long. With 0 bases removed from V and 5 bases from J, the gap between germline ends came to 11 bases.

This sequence originates from a woman between 40 and 55 years old with acute COVID-19. The V and J genes are TRBV10-3 and TRBJ2-1; D is undetermined. Sequenced input: PBMCs or T cells enriched from blood (not recorded which). The CDR3 DNA reads TGTGCCATCAGTGAGTCTGACCCTCTAGACAATGAGCAGTTCTTC. As protein: CAISESDPLDNEQFF.